The 23 T cell receptor beta chains reported below all come from one sample, sequenced in a study of blood T cell repertoires in COVID-19. The protocol was immunoSEQ multiplex PCR, while the TCRdb copy is restricted to in-frame clones and leaves out a portion. This table holds about 130,000 clones, about 89% found once. The sample comprised peripheral blood. The source is a man in his sixties with COVID-19, enrolled during active disease.

This clone has only one observation. The V gene is TRBV30, the J gene TRBJ1-5; D uncertain. The germline V gene encodes CDR1 GTSNPN and CDR2 SVGIG (reference sequence). Trimming shortened V by 2 bases and J by 4 bases, and 12 bases separated the two germline ends. The CDR3 consists of 14 residues. CDR3 sequence: CAWSTPGENQPQHF. Written as DNA, the CDR3 is TGTGCCTGGAGTACACCCGGAGAAAATCAGCCCCAGCATTTT.

The chain carries TRBV7-9 and TRBJ2-5; no firm D call. V was clipped by 1 base and J by 0 bases, with 6 bases between them. This CDR3 has 14 amino acids. Germline CDR1 and CDR2: SEHNR and FQNEAQ (reference sequence). The CDR3 region has the DNA TGTGCCAGCAGCTTAGACGGTAACCAAGAGACCCAGTACTTC. Protein: CASSLDGNQETQYF.

The chain carries TRBV21-1 and TRBJ1-6. TRBV21-1 is deemed a pseudogene. The CDR3 totals 16 residues. CDR3 sequence: CASTEAGVVGISPLHF. Here the CDR3 DNA reads TGTGCCAGCACCGAGGCGGGGGTAGTGGGGATTTCACCCCTCCACTTT.

The chain joins TRBV25-1 to TRBJ1-3; 8 bases agree with TRBD1. The CDR3 has 13 residues. The V and J ends lost 4 bases and 5 bases, in that order; junction bases with no gene match: 1. CDR1 is MGHDK, CDR2 SYGVNS, per germline. The CDR3 protein is CASSGTGRNTIYF. CDR3 DNA sequence: TGTGCCAGCAGTGGGACAGGGCGAAACACCATATATTTT. Complete variable domain (other parts from reference TRBV25-1 and TRBJ1-3): EADIYQTPRYLVIGTGKKITLECSQTMGHDKMYWYQQDPGMELHLIHYSYGVNSTEKGDLSSESTVSRIRTEHFPLTLESARPSHTSQYLCASSGTGRNTIYFGEGSWLTVV.

The V gene is TRBV30, the J gene TRBJ1-5, with 7 bases fitting TRBD1. CDR3 length: 12 residues. After removal of 4 bases from V and 13 bases from J, the junction contained 10 bases not matched to a gene. In germline, CDR1 is GTSNPN, CDR2 SVGIG (reference sequence). The CDR3, as DNA: TGTGCCTGGAAAGGGGAGGACAGGTTACAGCATTTT. This sequence encodes CAWKGEDRLQHF.

The chain is built from TRBV10-3 and TRBJ2-2, with D possibly being TRBD2 (6 bases). This CDR3 region has 22 residues. V lost 4 bases and J 3 bases, leaving 33 bases between the germline ends. Germline values: CDR1 ENHRY, CDR2 SYGVKD. The CDR3 is CAISVSIPRRATSLPHTGELFF. The CDR3 DNA reads TGTGCCATCAGTGTTTCCATTCCAAGGAGGGCGACAAGCTTACCTCACACCGGGGAGCTGTTTTTT.

This clone occurred a few times. The chain combines TRBV15 with TRBJ1-6, with 7 bases matching TRBD1. V lost 0 bases and J lost 9; bases outside the gene matches: 8. The germline gives CDR1 LNHNV, CDR2 YYDKDF (reference sequence). This CDR3 has 16 amino acids. The CDR3 DNA is TGTGCCACCAGCAGAGAAATAACAGGGGCGGGTTCACCCCTCCACTTT. Translated, it gives CATSREITGAGSPLHF. Variable domain in full (rest from reference TRBV15 and TRBJ1-6): DAMVIQNPRYQVTQFGKPVTLSCSQTLNHNVMYWYQQKSSQAPKLLFHYYDKDFNNEADTPDNFQSRRPNTSFCFLDIRSPGLGDTAMYLCATSREITGAGSPLHFGNGTRLTVT.

This chain uses TRBV19 with TRBJ1-2, with 9 bases that match TRBD1. V was pared by 3 bases and J by 5 bases, with 4 bases of the junction left unmatched. This CDR3 spans 14 amino acids. From germline, CDR1 is LNHDA and CDR2 SQIVND (reference sequence). The CDR3 is CASSMGTGPYGYTF. The DNA for the CDR3 is TGTGCCAGTAGTATGGGGACAGGGCCTTATGGCTACACCTTC.

This clone appeared a few times. The V gene is TRBV5-6, the J gene TRBJ2-3; 9 bases are a match to TRBD2. J was trimmed by 6 bases and V by 4 bases; bases with no gene match: 6. The CDR3 consists of 14 residues. Germline CDR1 is SGHDT and CDR2 is YYEEEE. The CDR3 reads CASSPLAGGDTQYF. DNA for the CDR3: TGTGCCAGCAGCCCCCTGGCGGGGGGGGATACGCAGTATTTT.

The V call is TRBV7-2, the J call TRBJ1-5; D is perhaps TRBD1 (5 bases). The CDR3 covers 16 residues. The V gene's germline CDR1 is SGHTA and CDR2 FQGNSA. V was cut by 5 bases and J by 2 bases, with 16 bases left in between. The CDR3 protein is CASSSAGWVGNQPQHF. Written as DNA, the CDR3 is TGTGCCAGCAGCAGCGCAGGGTGGGTGGGCAATCAGCCCCAGCATTTT.

This clone was picked up one time. The rearrangement uses TRBV10-2 and TRBJ1-1; 7 nucleotides agree with TRBD1. The V and J ends lost 3 bases and 10 bases, in that order; junction bases with no gene match: 5. Looked up from germline, CDR1 is WSHSY and CDR2 is SAAADI. The CDR3 consists of 12 residues. The CDR3 sequence: CASSDVNRGAFF. CDR3 nucleotides: TGCGCCAGCAGTGACGTGAACAGGGGAGCTTTCTTT.

DNA of the CDR3: TGCGCCAGCAGCTTGATGAGGGCGCCCACTGAAGCTTTCTTT. Its protein product is CASSLMRAPTEAFF. This sequence joins TRBV5-1 and TRBJ1-1; D remains unclear. Germline V CDR1 and CDR2: SGHRS, YFSETQ. V was pared by 1 base and J by 4 bases, with 11 bases between. The CDR3 has 14 residues.

The table lists this clone with a count of one. The chain uses TRBV6-5 and TRBJ2-1; 7 positions agree with TRBD1. V gave up 5 bases and J gave up 9 bases; unmatched junction bases: 4. From germline, CDR1 is MNHEY and CDR2 SVGAGI. This CDR3 region has 12 residues. The CDR3 bases are TGTGCCAGCAGTACCTACAGGGGTGAGCAGTTCTTC. It translates to CASSTYRGEQFF.

The rearrangement links TRBV4-1 to TRBJ1-1; 8 bases map to TRBD1. This CDR3 region has 16 residues. With V trimmed by 3 bases and J by 3 bases, 9 bases remained unmatched. Germline lookup yields CDR1 MGHRA and CDR2 YSYEKL. The CDR3 bases are TGCGCCAGCAGCCATAACAACAGGGGGGGACACACTGAAGCTTTCTTT. Its translation is CASSHNNRGGHTEAFF.

The genes are TRBV9 and TRBJ1-4; a possible D gene is TRBD1 (6 bases). This CDR3 comprises 15 residues. The germline V gene has CDR1 SGDLS and CDR2 YYNGEE. With 4 bases removed from V and 8 bases from J, the gap between germline ends came to 18 bases. CDR3 DNA: TGTGCCAGCAGCAGAGGGGGGGCCTTGGACGAAAAACTGTTTTTT. It yields the protein CASSRGGALDEKLFF.

The chain carries TRBV7-8 and TRBJ1-4; D is ambiguous. From germline, CDR1 is SGHVS and CDR2 FQNEAQ. Trimming shortened V by 2 bases and J by 8 bases, and 15 bases separated the two germline ends. The CDR3 contains 15 residues. This CDR3 reads CASSLISGVGEKLFF. The CDR3 bases are TGTGCCAGCAGCTTAATAAGTGGCGTCGGGGAAAAACTGTTTTTT.

V is TRBV6-1 and J is TRBJ1-1; possibly TRBD1 for D (5 bases). The germline gives CDR1 MNHNS, CDR2 SASEGT. The V end lost 3 bases, the J end lost 4 bases, and 12 bases lay between the germline ends. This CDR3 region has 14 residues. CDR3 DNA sequence: TGTGCCAGCAGTGAGGCAGGGAAGGCCACTGAAGCTTTCTTT. Protein sequence: CASSEAGKATEAFF.

The V and J genes are TRBV19 and TRBJ2-1; 7 bases match TRBD1. V trimming: 4 bases; J trimming: 3 bases; junction bases outside the gene matches: 6. The germline gives CDR1 LNHDA, CDR2 SQIVND (reference sequence). The CDR3 covers 15 residues. The CDR3 region has the DNA TGTGCCAGTAGTAATTACAGGGGAAACTACAATGAGCAGTTCTTC. As protein: CASSNYRGNYNEQFF.

Details on this clone: At one boundary the junction diverges from the germline segment, which might be a read error. V is TRBV12-3 or TRBV12-4 and J is TRBJ2-2; D remains ambiguous. This CDR3 comprises 13 residues. This CDR3 is CASSPVNSGELFF. DNA for the CDR3: TGTGCCAGCAGCCCCGTGAACAGCGGGGAGCTGTTTTTT.

This chain uses TRBV5-1 with TRBJ1-1; D is unclear. Germline V gives CDR1 SGHRS, CDR2 YFSETQ. V dropped 5 bases and J dropped 1 base, with 6 bases sitting between them. The CDR3 has 12 amino acids. The CDR3 DNA is TGCGCCAGCAGAGAGGGGAACACTGAAGCTTTCTTT. It translates to CASREGNTEAFF.

The chain recombines TRBV5-1 with TRBJ2-7; the match to TRBD1 covers 7 bases. The CDR3 has 17 amino acids. Germline lookup yields CDR1 SGHRS and CDR2 YFSETQ. The J segment lost 2 bases and the V segment lost 0 bases, leaving 11 bases of the junction unmatched. For the CDR3, the DNA is TGCGCCAGCAGCTTGGCCACTTCCGGGACAGCACCCTACGAGCAGTACTTC. Translated, it gives CASSLATSGTAPYEQYF.

This clone was recorded once. The chain joins TRBV6-1 to TRBJ1-2; TRBD1 aligns across 7 bases. With V trimmed by 0 bases and J by 5 bases, 3 bases remained unmatched. The CDR3 is 14 residues long. From germline, CDR1 is MNHNS and CDR2 SASEGT. In DNA form, the CDR3 reads TGTGCCAGCAGTGAAGCGCAACAGGGGTATGGCTACACCTTC. It encodes CASSEAQQGYGYTF.

The rearrangement links TRBV5-5 to TRBJ1-2; D gene uncertain. The germline V gene encodes CDR1 SGHKS and CDR2 YYEKEE (reference sequence). The V and J ends lost 0 bases and 4 bases respectively, with 10 bases between them. The CDR3 runs 14 residues. CDR3 sequence (DNA): TGTGCCAGCAGCTTGGGAAGCGGCGGCTATGGCTACACCTTC. Translating gives CASSLGSGGYGYTF.